This entry lists 10 T cell receptor beta chains sequenced from one sample in a study of cytomegalovirus exposure and HLA in healthy donors. With 60 Vbeta and 13 Jbeta primers, the PCR was carried out. Profiled with immunoSEQ multiplex PCR; TCRdb holds only in-frame clones, not every one. The data hold around 130,000 clones, with about 69% observed a single time. The sequenced sample was PBMCs. These receptors came from a man aged 25 to 40 in good health and CMV-seronegative.

The sample holds a few counts of this clone. J is TRBJ1-2 and V is TRBV9; a weak D match, TRBD1 (5 bases). V was trimmed by 5 bases and J by 4 bases, leaving 18 bases between them. The CDR3 spans 15 residues. CDR1 and CDR2 from the germline V gene are SGDLS and YYNGEE. CDR3 residues: CASSPGGDGVYGYTF. The DNA for the CDR3 is TGTGCCAGCAGTCCCGGGGGGGACGGCGTCTATGGCTACACCTTC.

This clone turned up a few times. The chain uses TRBV9 and TRBJ1-2; 8 nucleotides line up with TRBD1. The CDR3 has 15 amino acids. The trim removed 4 bases at V and 6 bases at J, leaving 11 bases unmatched. The V gene's germline CDR1 is SGDLS and CDR2 YYNGEE. Written as DNA, the CDR3 is TGTGCCAGCAGCCCTCAATCAGGGGGCGCCCATGGCTACACCTTC. This sequence encodes CASSPQSGGAHGYTF.

Comments on this clone: The junction departs from germline at one end; a sequencing error may be responsible. The rearrangement uses TRBV6-1 and TRBJ2-5, with D possibly TRBD1 on 5 matching bases. The CDR3 extends over 12 amino acids. The germline gives CDR1 MNHNS, CDR2 SASEGT. The DNA of the CDR3 is TGTGCCAGCAGGGAAGTTACAGGGACCCAGTACTTC. Amino acid sequence: CASREVTGTQYF.

The chain couples TRBV7-2 to TRBJ1-5, with D hard to call. From germline, CDR1 is SGHTA and CDR2 FQGNSA. With 2 bases removed from V and 3 bases from J, the gap between germline ends came to 11 bases. The CDR3 length is 15 residues. The CDR3: CASSLPAGNNQPQHF. Here the CDR3 DNA reads TGTGCCAGCAGCTTACCAGCGGGAAACAATCAGCCCCAGCATTTT.

The genes are TRBV19 and TRBJ2-7; 7 bases map to TRBD1. CDR3 length: 13 amino acids. The V and J ends lost 3 bases and 4 bases, in that order; junction bases with no gene match: 3. CDR1 and CDR2 (germline): LNHDA, SQIVND (reference sequence). CDR3 DNA: TGTGCCAGTAGTATGAGGGGGCTGTACGAGCAGTACTTC. Amino acid sequence: CASSMRGLYEQYF.

The rearrangement links TRBV27 to TRBJ1-5; D is undetermined. Germline V gene sequence: CDR1 MNHEY, CDR2 SMNVEV (reference sequence). The germline V and J ends were trimmed by 7 bases and 0 bases, with 13 bases remaining between them. CDR3 size: 15 residues. The CDR3, as DNA: TGTGCCAGCAAACGAGACGGGTATAGCAATCAGCCCCAGCATTTT. Translation gives CASKRDGYSNQPQHF.

This chain links TRBV6-5 with TRBJ2-7; D is perhaps TRBD1 (5 bases). Germline V CDR1 and CDR2: MNHEY, SVGAGI. With 0 bases removed from V and 3 bases from J, the gap between germline ends came to 9 bases. The CDR3 extends over 14 amino acids. The CDR3 here is CASSYSKGFYEQYF. Written as DNA, the CDR3 is TGTGCCAGCAGTTACTCGAAGGGGTTCTACGAGCAGTACTTC.

The CDR3 DNA reads as TGTGCCAGCAGGGGGGGGTTAGATTCACCCCTCCACTTT. As protein: CASRGGLDSPLHF. The chain combines TRBV25-1 with TRBJ1-6; D perhaps matches TRBD1 (5 bases). Germline CDR1 is MGHDK and CDR2 is SYGVNS. Trimming pared 6 bases from V and 8 bases from J, leaving 11 bases between. The CDR3 has 13 amino acids.

V and J are TRBV2 and TRBJ1-4; perhaps TRBD1 as D (6 bases). The CDR3 sequence is 16 residues long. From germline, CDR1 is SNHLY and CDR2 FYNNEI. V shed 6 bases and J shed 0 bases, with 14 bases lying between them. The CDR3 sequence is CASRERTVATNEKLFF. CDR3 DNA: TGTGCCAGCAGGGAAAGGACAGTTGCAACTAATGAAAAACTGTTTTTT.

This clone was seen a few times. The rearrangement links TRBV4-3 to TRBJ2-2, with D possibly being TRBD1 (6 bases). CDR1 and CDR2 (germline): LGHNA, YSLEER. The CDR3 runs to 15 residues. The V and J ends lost 4 bases and 0 bases respectively, with 9 bases between them. The CDR3 is CASSRGQPNTGELFF. CDR3 in DNA: TGCGCCAGCAGCCGAGGACAGCCGAACACCGGGGAGCTGTTTTTT.